These 24 T cell receptor beta chains were sequenced from one sample in a study of T-cell memory formation after mild COVID-19. TCRdb fed the 5' RACE reads into MiXCR, producing one record per CDR3 protein. The table shows a few hundred thousand distinct CDR3 sequences, with 13% to 15% occurring only once. Sequencing input: PBMCs or a T cell subset sorted from them (not recorded which). Every receptor here comes from a young man who had mild COVID-19 (a few samples of this study predate the infection). Cell type and time point are not known.

The chain uses TRBV18 and TRBJ1-1; unclear D gene. Germline assignment: CDR1 KGHSH and CDR2 LQKENI. Trimming took off 0 bases at V and 7 bases at J, with 18 bases between the two ends. The CDR3 is 16 amino acids. The CDR3 DNA reads as TGTGCCAGCTCACCACCCCTACGCGAGGCGTCTGTTGAAGCTTTCTTT. Translated, it gives CASSPPLREASVEAFF.

Many counts were recorded for this clonotype. This rearrangement joins TRBV7-2 to TRBJ2-3, with D uncertain. Germline lookup yields CDR1 SGHTA and CDR2 FQGNSA. The V gene lost 8 bases and the J gene lost 11 bases, with 29 bases spanning the gap. The CDR3 loop spans 16 amino acids. The DNA of the CDR3 is TGTGCCAGCGGTGTTCGTAACCCCGCGCAAGGGAAGAAGCAGTATTTT. Translating it yields CASGVRNPAQGKKQYF.

This clonotype has more than one count but fewer than ten. As DNA, the CDR3 is TGTGCCAGCAGCGTAGCTGGGGTGAGCACAGATACGCAGTATTTT. Amino acid sequence: CASSVAGVSTDTQYF. This rearrangement joins TRBV9 to TRBJ2-3, with no clear D. V was trimmed by 0 bases and J by 0 bases, leaving 8 bases between them. The CDR3 loop spans 15 amino acids. From germline, CDR1 is SGDLS and CDR2 YYNGEE.

This clonotype has only a few counts. V gene TRBV6-5 combines with J gene TRBJ2-5, with D perhaps matching TRBD1 (6 bases). Germline V CDR1 and CDR2: MNHEY, SVGAGI. The CDR3 sequence is 12 residues long. Trimming pared 2 bases from V and 6 bases from J, leaving 7 bases between. As DNA, the CDR3 is TGTGCCAGCAGTTACAGGGACAAGACCCAGTACTTC. This sequence encodes CASSYRDKTQYF.

The chain has TRBV11-2 and TRBJ1-2; 8 bases match TRBD1. After removal of 0 bases from V and 8 bases from J, the junction contained 8 bases not matched to a gene. From germline, CDR1 is SGHAT and CDR2 FQNNGV. The CDR3 contains 15 residues. CDR3 region: CASSLDEGQGSGYTF. The CDR3 DNA reads TGTGCCAGCAGCTTAGATGAAGGACAGGGAAGCGGCTACACCTTC.

The V and J genes are TRBV4-3 and TRBJ1-2, with D maybe TRBD1 (5 bases). The CDR3 covers 13 residues. Germline CDR1 reads LGHNA; CDR2 reads YSLEER. Trimming shortened V by 4 bases and J by 4 bases, and 10 bases separated the two germline ends. The CDR3 here is CASSRGGSYGYTF. CDR3 DNA: TGCGCCAGCAGCCGTGGGGGGAGCTATGGCTACACCTTC.

J is TRBJ2-5 and V is TRBV7-3; no clear D gene. Trimming removed 5 bases from V and 0 bases from J, with 13 bases in between. There are 15 residues in the CDR3. Germline loops: CDR1 SGHTA, CDR2 FQGTGA. The chain's CDR3 is CASSPGPTHQETQYF. The DNA of the CDR3 is TGTGCCAGCAGCCCCGGGCCCACCCACCAAGAGACCCAGTACTTC.

This clonotype has a handful of counts. This chain links TRBV20-1 with TRBJ2-7; no clear D. V lost 1 base and J 9 bases, leaving 16 bases between the germline ends. Germline CDR1 is DFQATT and CDR2 is SNEGSKA (reference sequence). The CDR3 spans 13 residues. The CDR3 loop reads CSARGVTLRGQYV. As DNA, the CDR3 is TGCAGTGCTAGAGGGGTTACCCTACGAGGGCAGTACGTC.

The gene calls are TRBV7-9 and TRBJ2-7; a weak D match, TRBD1 (6 bases). V was cut by 1 base and J by 3 bases, with 10 bases left in between. CDR3 size: 14 residues. Germline V CDR1 and CDR2: SEHNR, FQNEAQ (reference sequence). Here the CDR3 reads CASSLEGDNYEQYV. The CDR3 nucleotides are TGTGCCAGCAGCTTAGAAGGGGACAACTACGAGCAGTACGTC.

The sample holds a few counts of this clonotype. The rearrangement links TRBV6-2 or TRBV6-3 to TRBJ2-7; TRBD2 is a possible D gene (5 bases). The germline V and J ends were trimmed by 5 bases and 3 bases, with 11 bases remaining between them. Germline CDR1 MNHEY, CDR2 SVGEGT. The CDR3 runs to 13 residues. The CDR3 sequence is CASSVVGGYEQYF. CDR3 nucleotide sequence: TGTGCCAGCAGTGTGGTCGGAGGCTACGAGCAGTACTTC.

This rearrangement joins TRBV3-1 to TRBJ2-5; unclear D gene. The ends were cut back, 6 bases at V and 1 base at J, with 15 bases in the middle. The CDR3 contains 15 residues. Germline V lookup: CDR1 LGHDT, CDR2 YNNKEL (reference sequence). The CDR3 DNA sequence: TGTGCCAGCAGGGACGTAGGAGCACCCCAAGAGACCCAGTACTTC. Translating gives CASRDVGAPQETQYF.

This clonotype was seen more than once but under ten times. The V call is TRBV24-1, the J call TRBJ2-3, with D maybe TRBD1 (6 bases). CDR3 size: 16 residues. Looked up from germline, CDR1 is KGHDR and CDR2 is SFDVKD. Trimming cost V 2 bases and J 3 bases, with 14 bases left between them. The CDR3 here is CATSDSGQGNTDTQYF. DNA of the CDR3: TGTGCCACCAGTGATTCTGGGCAGGGGAATACAGATACGCAGTATTTT.

This clonotype was seen a handful of times. The chain links TRBV20-1 to TRBJ2-5; the D gene could be TRBD1 or TRBD2 (5 bases each). Germline V gives CDR1 DFQATT, CDR2 SNEGSKA (reference sequence). Trimming shortened V by 3 bases and J by 4 bases, and 9 bases separated the two germline ends. This CDR3 is 12 amino acids long. CDR3 region: CSARGRRETQYF. CDR3 nucleotides: TGCAGTGCTAGGGGACGGAGAGAGACCCAGTACTTC.

The rearrangement links TRBV4-3 to TRBJ2-5; 8 nucleotides line up with TRBD2. Germline values: CDR1 LGHNA, CDR2 YSLEER. This CDR3 has 18 residues. Unmatched junction bases numbered 11, after V lost 0 bases and J lost 2 bases. CDR3 sequence: CASSQEAPAGAGQETQYF. In DNA, the CDR3 is TGCGCCAGCAGCCAAGAGGCCCCAGCGGGGGCCGGTCAAGAGACCCAGTACTTC.

This chain joins TRBV27 and TRBJ2-5, with D perhaps TRBD1 (7 bases). V lost 6 bases and J lost 2, with 19 bases in between. Germline CDR1 MNHEY, CDR2 SMNVEV (reference sequence). The CDR3 loop spans 16 amino acids. The CDR3 here is CASRSGGTVIQETQYF. CDR3 coding DNA: TGTGCCAGCAGGTCTGGAGGGACAGTTATTCAAGAGACCCAGTACTTC.

The CDR3 DNA follows: TGCGCCAGCAGCCAAGAGCAGGCCAACTCCTACGAGCAGTACTTC. It encodes CASSQEQANSYEQYF. The chain combines TRBV4-1 with TRBJ2-7; D not resolved. Germline CDR1 MGHRA, CDR2 YSYEKL. Between the trimmed V and J ends, which lost 0 bases and 0 bases, there was a span of 9 bases. This CDR3 is built from 15 residues.

The sample holds many counts of this clonotype. The chain combines TRBV12-3 or TRBV12-4 with TRBJ1-4, with 8 nucleotides matching TRBD1. The CDR3 runs 13 residues. V shed 5 bases and J 8 bases; nucleotides not matched to a gene: 4. The CDR3 spells CASSSQGAEKLFF. In nucleotides, the CDR3 is TGTGCCAGCAGTAGTCAGGGGGCGGAAAAACTGTTTTTT.

V and J are TRBV7-3 and TRBJ2-5; 9 bases agree with TRBD2. The trim removed 3 bases at V and 5 bases at J, leaving 4 bases unmatched. This CDR3 contains 14 residues. Germline V gene sequence: CDR1 SGHTA, CDR2 FQGTGA. CDR3 nucleotide sequence: TGTGCCAGCAGCTTTGCGGGGGGGATGGAGACCCAGTACTTC. Translating it yields CASSFAGGMETQYF.

This chain joins TRBV10-3 and TRBJ2-3; 7 bases fit TRBD1. This CDR3 comprises 15 residues. The junction had 14 bases not matched to a gene; V was cut back by 8 bases and J by 6 bases. The germline V gene encodes CDR1 ENHRY and CDR2 SYGVKD. The CDR3 sequence: CAIESDRDHPDTQYF. The CDR3 DNA follows: TGTGCCATCGAATCAGACAGGGACCATCCGGATACGCAGTATTTT.

The chain couples TRBV29-1 to TRBJ2-3; the match to TRBD2 covers 7 bases. CDR1 and CDR2 from the germline V gene are SQVTM and ANQGSEA. The CDR3 runs 13 residues. Losses at the gene ends were 7 bases for V and 5 bases for J; bases not matched to a gene: 9. CDR3 in DNA: TGCAGCGCCGCGAGAGGGAGGGGAGATACGCAGTATTTT. It is translated as CSAARGRGDTQYF.

This clonotype turned up a few times. The chain has TRBV9 and TRBJ2-6; D unclear. The CDR3 is made up of 15 amino acids. V was shortened by 3 bases and J by 0 bases, with 7 bases between the two germline ends. Per the germline V gene, CDR1 is SGDLS and CDR2 is YYNGEE. The DNA for the CDR3 is TGTGCCAGCAGCGCCAGGAACTCTGGGGCCAACGTCCTGACTTTC. Translation gives CASSARNSGANVLTF. Full variable domain (remainder filled in from reference TRBV9 and TRBJ2-6): DSGVTQTPKHLITATGQRVTLRCSPRSGDLSVYWYQQSLDQGLQFLIQYYNGEERAKGNILERFSAQQFPDLHSELNLSSLELGDSALYFCASSARNSGANVLTFGAGSRLTVL.

V is TRBV13 and J is TRBJ2-3; TRBD1 matches at 7 bases. The V and J ends lost 4 bases and 1 base, in that order; junction bases with no gene match: 8. Per germline, CDR1 PRHDT and CDR2 FYEKMQ (reference sequence). CDR3 length equals 16 residues. CDR3 amino acids: CASSSDLGQGTDTQYF. The CDR3 region has the DNA TGTGCCAGCAGCTCAGACCTAGGACAGGGCACAGATACGCAGTATTTT.

Written as DNA, the CDR3 is TGTGCCAGCAGCTTCAACGGGGACTTCCCTAATGAGCAGTTCTTC. This codes for CASSFNGDFPNEQFF. The rearrangement links TRBV5-4 to TRBJ2-1, with D possibly being TRBD2 (6 bases). Deletions cut 2 bases from V and 7 bases from J, with 16 bases between. The CDR3 extends over 15 amino acids. Germline lookup yields CDR1 SGHNT and CDR2 YYREEE (reference sequence). Full variable domain (remainder filled in from reference TRBV5-4 and TRBJ2-1): ETGVTQSPTHLIKTRGQQVTLRCSSQSGHNTVSWYQQALGQGPQFIFQYYREEENGRGNFPPRFSGLQFPNYSSELNVNALELDDSALYLCASSFNGDFPNEQFFGPGTRLTVL.

V gene TRBV18 combines with J gene TRBJ2-1; no reliable D call. V was cut by 6 bases and J by 9 bases, with 9 bases left in between. The CDR3 is 11 residues long. Per the germline V gene, CDR1 is KGHSH and CDR2 is LQKENI. CDR3 protein: CASSPGSEQFF. The DNA for the CDR3 is TGTGCCAGCTCGCCTGGTAGTGAGCAGTTCTTC.